This T cell receptor beta chain was sequenced during a study of T-cell reconstitution after alpha-beta-depleted transplantation in children. General observations from the study: Counts and diversity of T cells one year after transplant came mostly from newly produced T cells. Several hundred rapidly expanded clones from non-depleted graft cells reportedly supplied alpha-beta T cells about two months post-transplant. High day-60 TCRbeta diversity in some patients came from surviving recipient T cells and thymic progenitors.

Unique molecular identifiers featured in how the TCRbeta library was prepared. One entry per CDR3 protein results from TCRdb running MiXCR on the PCR reads. The sample lists almost 250,000 distinct CDR3 sequences; roughly 24% were seen once. This CDR3 comprises 14 residues. The germline V gene has CDR1 ENHRY and CDR2 SYGVKD. The ends were cut back, 8 bases at V and 0 bases at J, with 10 bases in the middle. This clonotype was counted ten times or more. What it binds is unknown. The sequencing here drew on PBMCs, taken before TCRalphabeta/CD19-depleted stem cell transplant. This sequence joins TRBV10-3 and TRBJ2-2; tentatively, D is TRBD1 or TRBD2 (5 bases each). The receptor's source is a girl aged 2-10 years with Fanconi anemia, due to receive a stem cell transplant. CDR3 residues: CAIGDVSNTGELFF. The CDR3 nucleotides are TGTGCCATCGGGGACGTTTCGAACACCGGGGAGCTGTTTTTT.